What follows are 27 T cell receptor beta chains derived from one specimen sequenced in a study of T-cell memory formation after mild COVID-19. TCRdb independently ran MiXCR on the 5' RACE reads; one entry per CDR3 protein. The data hold 100,000 to 150,000 distinct CDR3 sequences, with over 15% observed a single time. The sample consisted of PBMCs or a T cell subset sorted from them (not recorded which). These TCRs come from a man between 18 and 29 years old who had mild COVID-19 (a few samples of this study predate the infection). Cell type and time point are not known.

This clonotype was counted many times. This sequence joins TRBV7-9 and TRBJ1-1, with 7 bases that match TRBD1. This CDR3 comprises 13 residues. V was clipped by 5 bases and J by 4 bases; unmatched bases: 4. CDR1 SEHNR and CDR2 FQNEAQ come from the germline V gene (reference sequence). As DNA, the CDR3 is TGTGCCAGCAGCCGACAGGGTTCCACTGAAGCTTTCTTT. It yields the protein CASSRQGSTEAFF.

The V and J genes are TRBV6-4 and TRBJ2-6; D is ambiguous. Germline V gene lookup returns CDR1 MRHNA and CDR2 SNTAGT. The CDR3 has 14 amino acids. The V end was cut by 3 bases, the J end by 5 bases, with 8 bases between. The CDR3 protein is CASSETEWANVLTF. The CDR3 DNA reads TGTGCCAGCAGTGAAACCGAGTGGGCCAACGTCCTGACTTTC.

The chain employs TRBV27 and TRBJ1-3; no definite D call. V shed 6 bases and J shed 4 bases, with 10 bases lying between them. Looked up from germline, CDR1 is MNHEY and CDR2 is SMNVEV (reference sequence). This CDR3 comprises 13 residues. This CDR3 reads CASRFLTGNTIYF. Here the CDR3 DNA reads TGTGCCAGCAGATTTCTAACCGGAAACACCATATATTTT.

In this sample, this clonotype turned up a few times. The chain uses TRBV3-1 and TRBJ2-4; D unresolved. CDR1 and CDR2 from the germline V gene are LGHDT and YNNKEL (reference sequence). The CDR3 length is 15 residues. Trimming took 4 bases from V and 7 from J, leaving 17 bases between them. CDR3 in amino acids: CASSPPRKPGNIQYF. CDR3 nucleotides: TGTGCCAGCAGCCCCCCCCGGAAACCCGGGAACATTCAGTACTTC.

The chain employs TRBV4-3 and TRBJ2-1; D gene ambiguous. V lost 3 bases and J 8 bases, leaving 11 bases between the germline ends. The V gene's germline CDR1 is LGHNA and CDR2 YSLEER. The CDR3 length is 13 residues. Written as DNA, the CDR3 is TGCGCCAGCAGCCAGACCGTATGCTATGAGCAGTTCTTC. Protein sequence: CASSQTVCYEQFF.

J is TRBJ2-3 and V is TRBV7-9, with D uncertain. Trimming stripped 3 bases from V and 6 bases from J, with 13 bases between. Germline lookup yields CDR1 SEHNR and CDR2 FQNEAQ (reference sequence). The CDR3 is 14 amino acids. The CDR3 is CASSLSSSHDTQYF. The DNA of the CDR3 is TGTGCCAGCAGCTTGTCCTCTTCTCATGATACGCAGTATTTT.

This clonotype occurred once. The chain carries TRBV12-3 or TRBV12-4 and TRBJ1-4; 8 bases are a match to TRBD1. CDR3 length: 14 amino acids. Trimming removed 5 bases from V and 7 bases from J; junction bases left unmatched: 6. DNA of the CDR3: TGTGCCAGCAGTACAGGGGGTGGGGGTGAAAAACTGTTTTTT. Its protein is CASSTGGGGEKLFF.

This clonotype was detected only a few times. The chain has TRBV30 and TRBJ2-1; D not certain. V was cut by 0 bases and J by 15 bases, with 12 bases left in between. CDR3 length: 11 residues. Germline CDR1 reads GTSNPN; CDR2 reads SVGIG (reference sequence). The CDR3 spells CAWSVAQAPFF. CDR3 DNA: TGTGCCTGGAGTGTTGCCCAGGCCCCGTTCTTC.

The chain has TRBV5-1 and TRBJ1-1; 7 nucleotides line up with TRBD1. With V trimmed by 3 bases and J by 1 base, 6 bases remained unmatched. Germline loops: CDR1 SGHRS, CDR2 YFSETQ. This CDR3 is 15 amino acids long. The CDR3 protein is CASSSLGDRNTEAFF. For the CDR3, the DNA is TGCGCCAGCAGCTCCCTGGGGGACAGGAACACTGAAGCTTTCTTT.

This clonotype was counted at least ten times. The gene calls are TRBV7-2 and TRBJ2-3; no definite D call. The germline V and J ends were trimmed by 3 bases and 3 bases, with 4 bases remaining between them. The CDR3 length is 12 residues. From germline, CDR1 is SGHTA and CDR2 FQGNSA. The CDR3 DNA reads as TGTGCCAGCAGCTTCGGGACAGATACGCAGTATTTT. This encodes CASSFGTDTQYF.

The rearrangement uses TRBV7-9 and TRBJ1-6, with D tentatively TRBD1 (5 bases). The germline CDR1 and CDR2 sequences are SEHNR and FQNEAQ (reference sequence). CDR3 length equals 17 residues. Trimming pared 5 bases from V and 0 bases from J, leaving 14 bases between. CDR3 coding DNA: TGTGCCAGCAGCCGTCCGATGGGGACCTCCTATAATTCACCCCTCCACTTT. Its protein is CASSRPMGTSYNSPLHF.

DNA for the CDR3: TGCGCCAGCAGCCAAGATAGACCTAGCAGGGGAGAGACCCAGTACTTC. Amino acid sequence: CASSQDRPSRGETQYF. This chain joins TRBV4-3 and TRBJ2-5; D is possibly TRBD1 (6 bases). The germline V gene has CDR1 LGHNA and CDR2 YSLEER. V lost 0 bases, J lost 4 bases, and 15 bases lay in between. The CDR3 loop spans 16 amino acids.

This rearrangement joins TRBV4-2 to TRBJ2-7; 7 nucleotides agree with TRBD1. The length of the CDR3 is 15 residues. Germline CDR1 is LGHNA and CDR2 is YNFKEQ. The V segment lost 4 bases and the J segment 4 bases; nucleotides outside the gene matches: 10. CDR3 sequence reads: CASSPALGGNYEQYF. The CDR3 DNA is TGTGCCAGCAGCCCGGCGCTAGGGGGCAATTACGAGCAGTACTTC.

This clonotype appeared a few times. The chain joins TRBV5-1 to TRBJ2-3; D is unresolved. The V end was cut by 2 bases, the J end by 1 base, with 11 bases between. The CDR3 is 15 amino acids. The germline CDR1 and CDR2 sequences are SGHRS and YFSETQ. CDR3 sequence: CASSFSDGRTDTQYF. For the CDR3, the DNA is TGCGCCAGCAGCTTCTCGGACGGACGCACAGATACGCAGTATTTT.

Only a few counts were recorded for this clonotype. The chain carries TRBV7-2 and TRBJ2-7; 9 bases align to TRBD2. The CDR3 has 16 residues. The germline V gene encodes CDR1 SGHTA and CDR2 FQGNSA. J gave up 0 bases and V 6 bases, and 9 bases lay outside the gene matches. In nucleotides, the CDR3 is TGTGCCAGCAGTTGGAGCGGGGGGTCCTTCTCCTACGAGCAGTACTTC. It translates to CASSWSGGSFSYEQYF.

This chain joins TRBV30 and TRBJ2-1; 8 positions match TRBD1. V was clipped by 3 bases and J by 5 bases; unmatched bases: 12. Per germline, CDR1 GTSNPN and CDR2 SVGIG (reference sequence). This CDR3 spans 16 amino acids. The CDR3 DNA follows: TGTGCCTGGAGAGGGGATCAGGGGGCGGCACACAATGAGCAGTTCTTC. Its protein is CAWRGDQGAAHNEQFF.

This clonotype was seen a few times. CDR3 sequence (DNA): TGTGCCAGCAGGAAGGGCCGCAGCTCCTACGAGCAGTACTTC. Protein sequence: CASRKGRSSYEQYF. This sequence joins TRBV7-2 and TRBJ2-7, with no clear D. The CDR3 is made up of 14 amino acids. In germline, CDR1 is SGHTA, CDR2 FQGNSA. Trimming cost V 6 bases and J 0 bases, with 12 bases left between them.

This clonotype was seen repeatedly, ten times or more. This chain links TRBV7-6 with TRBJ2-3; 10 bases align to TRBD1. Per germline, CDR1 SGHVS and CDR2 FNYEAQ. The CDR3 runs 16 residues. V shed 1 base and J 4 bases; nucleotides not matched to a gene: 5. The CDR3 loop is CASSLEGDRGSDTQYF. The CDR3 nucleotides read TGTGCCAGCAGCTTAGAAGGGGACAGGGGTTCAGATACGCAGTATTTT.

This chain uses TRBV7-6 with TRBJ2-3; 7 bases agree with TRBD2. The CDR3 is made up of 15 amino acids. The germline gives CDR1 SGHVS, CDR2 FNYEAQ. Trimming removed 5 bases from V and 7 bases from J; junction bases left unmatched: 12. CDR3 sequence reads: CASSRAGPGRNTQYF. In nucleotides, the CDR3 is TGTGCCAGCAGCCGAGCGGGACCAGGGAGAAATACGCAGTATTTT.

In its sample, this clonotype was seen a few times. CDR3 amino acids: CASSLAGNRYNSPLHF. CDR3 bases: TGCGCCAGCAGCTTGGCCGGGAATCGGTATAATTCACCCCTCCACTTT. This chain uses TRBV5-1 with TRBJ1-6; D gene uncertain. Germline CDR1 is SGHRS and CDR2 is YFSETQ. The V gene lost 0 bases and the J gene lost 4 bases, with 11 bases spanning the gap. The CDR3 consists of 16 residues.

The rearrangement joins TRBV2 to TRBJ2-5; D remains unclear. Trimming left V 3 bases short and J 3 bases short, with 5 bases between. The CDR3 extends over 12 amino acids. CDR1 is SNHLY and CDR2 is FYNNEI in the germline V gene. CDR3 loop: CASSESKETQYF. The DNA for the CDR3 is TGTGCCAGCAGTGAGAGTAAAGAGACCCAGTACTTC. Supplemented by reference TRBV2 and TRBJ2-5, the full variable domain reads EPEVTQTPSHQVTQMGQEVILRCVPISNHLYFYWYRQILGQKVEFLVSFYNNEISEKSEIFDDQFSVERPDGSNFTLKIRSTKLEDSAMYFCASSESKETQYFGPGTRLLVL.

This chain connects TRBV20-1 to TRBJ1-1, with D possibly matching TRBD1 (5 bases). Germline V gene lookup returns CDR1 DFQATT and CDR2 SNEGSKA (reference sequence). With 0 bases removed from V and 4 bases from J, the gap between germline ends came to 12 bases. The CDR3 loop spans 14 amino acids. Here the CDR3 reads CSARDGGFTTEAFF. The CDR3 region has the DNA TGCAGTGCTAGAGATGGGGGGTTTACCACTGAAGCTTTCTTT.

The V gene is TRBV9, the J gene TRBJ2-3; D remains unclear. The CDR3 has 15 residues. V was trimmed by 4 bases and J by 9 bases, leaving 21 bases between them. The V gene's germline CDR1 is SGDLS and CDR2 YYNGEE. Here the CDR3 reads CASSPNPLPSGTQYF. The DNA of the CDR3 is TGTGCCAGCAGCCCAAACCCTCTTCCATCCGGGACGCAGTATTTT. The variable domain in full, with the rest retrieved from reference TRBV9 and TRBJ2-3, is DSGVTQTPKHLITATGQRVTLRCSPRSGDLSVYWYQQSLDQGLQFLIQYYNGEERAKGNILERFSAQQFPDLHSELNLSSLELGDSALYFCASSPNPLPSGTQYFGPGTRLTVL.

In this sample, this clonotype turned up a few times. The rearrangement links TRBV4-3 to TRBJ2-2; D not certain. Deletions cut 0 bases from V and 0 bases from J, with 8 bases between. Germline CDR1 LGHNA, CDR2 YSLEER. This CDR3 comprises 16 residues. In nucleotides, the CDR3 is TGCGCCAGCAGCCAAGATTGGGATACGAACACCGGGGAGCTGTTTTTT. It codes for CASSQDWDTNTGELFF.

The DNA of the CDR3 is TGCAGTGCTAGGCCAGCGGGGACAAAAGAGACCCAGTACTTC. Its protein product is CSARPAGTKETQYF. The chain has TRBV20-1 and TRBJ2-5; a possible D gene is TRBD2 (7 bases). The CDR3 has 14 residues. V was cut by 3 bases and J by 3 bases, with 14 bases left in between. The germline gives CDR1 DFQATT, CDR2 SNEGSKA (reference sequence).

J is TRBJ2-5 and V is TRBV6-6; no reliable D call. Germline V gene lookup returns CDR1 MNHNY and CDR2 SVGAGI (reference sequence). This CDR3 spans 14 amino acids. The V gene lost 4 bases and the J gene lost 2 bases, with 11 bases spanning the gap. The CDR3 spells CASSSFTTQETQYF. The DNA of the CDR3 is TGTGCCAGCAGTTCCTTTACTACACAAGAGACCCAGTACTTC.

This clonotype has more than one count but fewer than ten. The chain uses TRBV5-1 and TRBJ2-3; no reliable D call. This CDR3 spans 15 amino acids. V was shortened by 0 bases and J by 4 bases, with 12 bases between the two germline ends. Germline V gene data show CDR1 as SGHRS and CDR2 as YFSETQ. The CDR3 region is CASSLGVSPADTQYF. DNA for the CDR3: TGCGCCAGCAGCTTGGGAGTGAGTCCCGCAGATACGCAGTATTTT.